A single sample is the source of the 8 T cell receptor beta chains below, sequenced in a study of Ad26.COV2.S vaccination and SARS-CoV-2 variants. TCRdb's copy holds only in-frame clones and misses some; the assay was immunoSEQ multiplex PCR. The sample lists about 220,000 clones; roughly 90% were seen once. Treatment denoted: approximately 18 received Ad26.COV2.S at low or high dose, single or two shots; 5 received placebo; per-sample allocation not given. Collection of the samples took place on day 63 after the first injection of vaccine or placebo. The starting material was peripheral blood, obtained in a trial of Ad26.COV2.S vaccine versus placebo. The receptors here all came from a person aged 18-65 years who received the Ad26.COV2.S COVID-19 vaccine or a placebo.

V usage is TRBV28 and J usage is TRBJ2-1; the D gene is possibly TRBD2 (6 bases). There are 15 residues in the CDR3. The germline V gene has CDR1 MDHEN and CDR2 SYDVKM. Trimming took 2 bases from V and 7 from J, leaving 15 bases between them. In nucleotides, the CDR3 is TGTGCCAGCAGTTTAGGGGACTTTATTGTTAATGAGCAGTTCTTC. Its translation: CASSLGDFIVNEQFF.

The chain is built from TRBV29-1 and TRBJ1-5; D is uncertain. Germline V lookup: CDR1 SQVTM, CDR2 ANQGSEA. The V and J ends lost 6 bases and 9 bases respectively, with 15 bases between them. CDR3 length equals 12 residues. The chain's CDR3 is CSVSDGIGPQHF. The CDR3 coding sequence is TGCAGCGTCTCCGACGGCATCGGGCCCCAGCATTTT.

The chain has TRBV2 and TRBJ1-4, with 8 bases matching TRBD1. V shed 4 bases and J 8 bases; nucleotides not matched to a gene: 6. This CDR3 comprises 14 residues. Germline loops: CDR1 SNHLY, CDR2 FYNNEI. The CDR3 DNA is TGTGCCAGCAGTGGAGGACAGGGTCGGGAAAAACTGTTTTTT. Protein sequence: CASSGGQGREKLFF. The variable domain in full, with the rest retrieved from reference TRBV2 and TRBJ1-4, is EPEVTQTPSHQVTQMGQEVILRCVPISNHLYFYWYRQILGQKVEFLVSFYNNEISEKSEIFDDQFSVERPDGSNFTLKIRSTKLEDSAMYFCASSGGQGREKLFFGSGTQLSVL.

The V call is TRBV7-9, the J call TRBJ1-2; 7 bases fit TRBD1. CDR1 is SEHNR and CDR2 is FQNEAQ in the germline V gene (reference sequence). V shed 5 bases, J shed 4 bases, and the junction held 7 bases outside the gene matches. The CDR3 is 14 amino acids. CDR3 nucleotides: TGTGCCAGCAGCCCCCCGACAGGGACCTATGGCTACACCTTC. It encodes CASSPPTGTYGYTF.

Comments on this clone: Other DNA sequences in this sample translate to the same CDR3. The chain employs TRBV2 and TRBJ1-1; 7 nucleotides align to TRBD1. Per the germline V gene, CDR1 is SNHLY and CDR2 is FYNNEI. V shed 7 bases, J shed 0 bases, and the junction held 5 bases outside the gene matches. This CDR3 is built from 14 residues. The CDR3 loop is CASTPDRVNTEAFF. CDR3 DNA sequence: TGTGCCAGCACCCCAGACAGGGTGAACACTGAAGCTTTCTTT.

V gene TRBV25-1 combines with J gene TRBJ2-2, with D tentatively TRBD1 (8 bases). V was pared by 4 bases and J by 5 bases, with 17 bases between. This CDR3 is 16 amino acids long. Germline CDR1 is MGHDK and CDR2 is SYGVNS. CDR3 in DNA: TGTGCCAGCAGTGGGACAGGGAGGGGTAGAACCGGGGAGCTGTTTTTT. As protein: CASSGTGRGRTGELFF. The full variable domain, with the rest looked up from reference TRBV25-1 and TRBJ2-2, is EADIYQTPRYLVIGTGKKITLECSQTMGHDKMYWYQQDPGMELHLIHYSYGVNSTEKGDLSSESTVSRIRTEHFPLTLESARPSHTSQYLCASSGTGRGRTGELFFGEGSRLTVL.

The chain carries TRBV28 and TRBJ1-2, with D possibly TRBD1 on 6 matching bases. This CDR3 region has 13 residues. CDR1 and CDR2 from the germline V gene are MDHEN and SYDVKM. V was pared by 3 bases and J by 5 bases, with 10 bases between. The CDR3 nucleotides are TGTGCCAGCAGTTTTTGGGGGGCGTATGGCTACACCTTC. It encodes CASSFWGAYGYTF.

This clone came up once. The chain carries TRBV19 and TRBJ2-2, with 7 bases aligning to TRBD1. The CDR3 length is 16 residues. V was pared by 1 base and J by 0 bases, with 2 bases of the junction left unmatched. Looked up from germline, CDR1 is LNHDA and CDR2 is SQIVND (reference sequence). The CDR3 region has the DNA TGTGCCAGTAGTATAGTTCAGGGGGCGAACACCGGGGAGCTGTTTTTT. It yields the protein CASSIVQGANTGELFF.